This TCR beta chain was sequenced for a study of blood T cell repertoires in COVID-19. Study details: Samples taken during acute and convalescent COVID-19 were collected in the United States, Italy and Spain. The cDNA or gDNA used as material had been derived from T cells, B-cell-depleted T cells, or PBMCs.

The CDR3 runs to 16 residues. The germline gives CDR1 SGHTA, CDR2 FQGNSA. After removal of 1 base from V and 0 bases from J, the junction contained 3 bases not matched to a gene. In the source study's methods: Estimated nucleated cell counts came from reference gene primer amplification. TCRdb's table, derived via immunoSEQ multiplex PCR, lists solely in-frame clones and lacks some. V and J calls and clone size are as listed in that table; D and trimming were resolved from the DNA. The sample lists fewer than 150,000 clones, about three quarters seen once, with more than 0.8% in the top ten. The V and J genes are TRBV7-2 and TRBJ1-3, with 7 nucleotides matching TRBD1. The material sequenced was peripheral blood. This sequence originates from a human donor with acute or convalescent COVID-19. The donor label of this sample is uncertain. CDR3 loop: CASSLGDRFSGNTIYF. The CDR3 DNA follows: TGTGCCAGCAGCTTAGGGGACAGATTCTCTGGAAACACCATATATTTT. Looking up the rest from reference TRBV7-2 and TRBJ1-3 gives the full variable domain: GAGVSQSPSNKVTEKGKDVELRCDPISGHTALYWYRQSLGQGLEFLIYFQGNSAPDKSGLPSDRFSAERTGGSVSTLTIQRTQQEDSAVYLCASSLGDRFSGNTIYFGEGSWLTVV.